These 13 T cell receptor beta chains were all obtained from the same sample, sequenced in a study of blood T cells in healthy people across ages. The authors ran a second PCR of roughly 6 to 12 cycles using a sample-barcoded 5' primer and a J-beta primer mix. MiXCR, run by TCRdb on the 5' RACE reads, gives a single entry per CDR3 protein. The table records roughly 800,000 distinct CDR3 sequences, roughly 34% of them present only once. What was sequenced was blood. These receptors were collected from a man younger than 35 in good health.

This clonotype was recorded a few times. The rearrangement uses TRBV6-2 or TRBV6-3 and TRBJ2-7; D is uncertain. Per germline, CDR1 MNHEY and CDR2 SVGEGT. The ends were cut back, 5 bases at V and 2 bases at J, with 10 bases in the middle. The length of the CDR3 is 13 residues. DNA of the CDR3: TGTGCCAGCAGTAACGGACCAGCCTACGAGCAGTACTTC. It yields the protein CASSNGPAYEQYF.

Note on this clonotype: A much larger clonotype is one base distant, so this may be a read error. V is TRBV10-3 and J is TRBJ2-5; 7 positions match TRBD2. Germline V gene lookup returns CDR1 ENHRY and CDR2 SYGVKD. Trimming removed 5 bases from V and 4 bases from J; junction bases left unmatched: 7. The CDR3 loop spans 14 amino acids. CDR3 loop: CAISRTSHAETQYF. The CDR3 DNA is TGTGCCATCAGTAGGACTAGTCACGCAGAGACCCAGTACTTC.

This sequence joins TRBV7-3 and TRBJ2-3, with TRBD2 as a possible D gene (7 bases). The V gene lost 5 bases and the J gene lost 6 bases, with 15 bases spanning the gap. This CDR3 is built from 14 residues. CDR1 SGHTA and CDR2 FQGTGA come from the germline V gene. CDR3 amino acids: CASSRAPGGDTQYF. CDR3 sequence (DNA): TGTGCCAGCAGCCGCGCTCCGGGGGGCGATACGCAGTATTTT.

This clonotype was detected only a few times. The chain carries TRBV12-3 or TRBV12-4 and TRBJ2-7; tentatively, D is TRBD2 (5 bases). The CDR3 loop spans 14 amino acids. Deletions cut 6 bases from V and 7 bases from J, with 19 bases between. The CDR3 region is CASSPASHYNEQYF. The CDR3 nucleotides are TGTGCCAGCAGCCCTGCTAGCCACTACAATGAGCAGTACTTC.

This clonotype was recorded at least ten times. The chain carries TRBV20-1 and TRBJ2-4, with D possibly called TRBD1 or TRBD2 (6 bases each). Germline V gives CDR1 DFQATT, CDR2 SNEGSKA (reference sequence). This CDR3 has 14 residues. V was trimmed by 1 base and J by 2 bases, leaving 9 bases between them. The CDR3 reads CSARGRGPKNIQYF. In DNA, the CDR3 is TGCAGTGCTAGAGGACGGGGGCCCAAAAACATTCAGTACTTC.

This clonotype has just a few counts. The gene calls are TRBV4-3 and TRBJ2-7, with D maybe TRBD2 (6 bases). The CDR3 has 16 residues. Per germline, CDR1 LGHNA and CDR2 YSLEER. Trimming removed 3 bases at V and 0 bases at J, with 15 bases between. CDR3 sequence (DNA): TGCGCCAGCAGCCAGGATACTGGCGGGGACTCCTACGAGCAGTACTTC. Translating it yields CASSQDTGGDSYEQYF.

The chain combines TRBV20-1 with TRBJ2-2; perhaps TRBD1 as D (6 bases). The V gene's germline CDR1 is DFQATT and CDR2 SNEGSKA (reference sequence). The V gene lost 6 bases and the J gene lost 3 bases, with 14 bases spanning the gap. The CDR3 spans 14 residues. For the CDR3, the DNA is TGCAGTGCCCCCTCGACAGGTTACACCGGGGAGCTGTTTTTT. Protein product: CSAPSTGYTGELFF.

This clonotype showed up just a few times. The chain couples TRBV4-2 to TRBJ1-1; no reliable D call. Deletions cut 4 bases from V and 0 bases from J, with 9 bases between. This CDR3 region has 14 residues. Germline loops: CDR1 LGHNA, CDR2 YNFKEQ. The DNA of the CDR3 is TGTGCCAGCAGCCCGCAGATAGTGAACACTGAAGCTTTCTTT. Protein product: CASSPQIVNTEAFF.

This clonotype was seen only a few times. The gene calls are TRBV20-1 and TRBJ2-3; 8 bases fit TRBD2. CDR1 is DFQATT and CDR2 is SNEGSKA in the germline V gene (reference sequence). With 0 bases clipped from V and 1 base from J, the junction kept 9 bases outside the gene matches. The CDR3 contains 17 residues. This chain's CDR3 is CSARDGGRSGGTDTQYF. The CDR3 DNA sequence: TGCAGTGCTAGAGATGGGGGCCGTAGCGGGGGCACAGATACGCAGTATTTT.

Concerning this clonotype itself: A read error may be the cause here, since a much bigger clone is one base away. The chain links TRBV7-2 to TRBJ1-2, with D unresolved. This CDR3 has 13 residues. From germline, CDR1 is SGHTA and CDR2 FQGNSA. V lost 2 bases and J 7 bases, leaving 11 bases between the germline ends. As DNA, the CDR3 is TGTGCCAGCAGCTTAAGGAGGGCCTGTGGCTACACCTTC. Protein sequence: CASSLRRACGYTF.

The CDR3 DNA follows: TGTGCCACCTCTTCCCGCCCCTACAATGAGCAGTACTTC. It specifies CATSSRPYNEQYF. The chain has TRBV2 and TRBJ2-7; D remains ambiguous. The CDR3 consists of 13 residues. Trimming cost V 10 bases and J 7 bases, with 20 bases left between them. In germline, CDR1 is SNHLY, CDR2 FYNNEI.

This clonotype was observed once. This rearrangement joins TRBV9 to TRBJ1-3; 7 positions match TRBD1. V lost 2 bases to trimming and J lost 0 bases; unmatched junction nucleotides: 11. CDR3 length: 18 amino acids. Germline CDR1 and CDR2: SGDLS and YYNGEE. The CDR3 loop is CASSVERDSRNSGNTIYF. CDR3 nucleotide sequence: TGTGCCAGCAGCGTCGAAAGGGACAGCAGGAACTCTGGAAACACCATATATTTT.

This chain uses TRBV28 with TRBJ2-7; D is possibly TRBD2 (7 bases). CDR1 and CDR2 (germline): MDHEN, SYDVKM. V gave up 6 bases and J gave up 6 bases, with 21 bases separating them. There are 15 residues in the CDR3. CDR3 loop: CASSTSALGGAEQYF. The CDR3 bases are TGTGCCAGCAGCACATCGGCCCTGGGGGGGGCCGAGCAGTACTTC.